This record concerns one T cell receptor beta chain sequence. A few counts support this clone. The specificity of this receptor is unknown. No much larger clone exists at a distance of one base, and base qualities are not known. The CDR3 holds 12 amino acids from the cysteine to the phenylalanine. Only the CDR3 portion is preserved as DNA: 36 bases, with reading frame beginning at the first base. From the germline V gene, CDR1 is SGHTS and CDR2 is YDEGEE. A distance of 13 bases separates the germline ends of V and J, which lose 3 bases and 10 bases respectively. The entry originates in a study of blood T cell repertoires in COVID-19 (dated by TCRdb to the early 2020s). Describing the broader study: Collaborator samples came from the United States, Italy and Spain and covered acute and convalescent phases of COVID-19. The material from the prospective study consisted of cDNA or gDNA derived from T cells, B-cell-depleted T cells, or PBMCs. Subjects who had been exposed to COVID-19, were actively infected with it, or had recovered from it provided the deeply sampled blood TCRbeta repertoires that made up the dataset. The repertoires were released in a freely available public database intended as a resource for research on the immune response to SARS-CoV-2. Samples came from the ongoing ImmuneRACE study (first 160 participants) plus 1,254 subjects from 6 global collaborators. The sample metadata nearly always contained a de-identified subject ID, COVID-19 status, age in years and sex. HLA class I and class II types, where available, came from metadata supplied by the sample provider rather than from assay-based typing.

What the work shows at the level of the full study, not this receptor alone: The amount of clinical and demographic metadata varied by source and participant and was provided uncurated.

TCRbeta CDR3 regions were amplified from genomic DNA by means of the immunoSEQ Assay, a bias-controlled multiplex PCR. The original pipeline was this. The number of nucleated cells in each sample was estimated from the amplification of reference gene primers within the assay. Sequence reads were collapsed and filtered to measure the absolute abundance of every unique TCRbeta CDR3 rearrangement. Productive Simpson clonality was computed per sample as the square root of Simpson's diversity index over productive rearrangements. Here the immuneACCESS table is served through TCRdb, limited to in-frame sequences with V and J called. Missing clones are a known gap in these copies; in checked studies unresolved V genes cover under half, and the rest lacks a known reason. The DNA was the basis for D and trimming; V, J and clone size are from that table. The sample data list about 300,000 clones, and roughly nine tenths of these were observed just once. In total, the top ten clones hold under 6.5% of the sample.

Enrolling through a virtual design, the prospective study's participants ranged in age from about 18 to 89 years and lived across more than 20 United States geographic areas. To assign participants to cohorts, the prospective study relied on clinical history that participants themselves reported in a screening survey and a study questionnaire. Recovered participants in ImmuneRACE Cohort 3 were defined as having two consecutive negative NP/OP PCR tests, clearance from a healthcare professional, or resolution of symptoms. Mobile phlebotomists in the prospective study collected whole blood, serum and a nasopharyngeal or oropharyngeal swab from every participant. Prospective study participants could optionally give additional blood draws and questionnaires over a roughly two-month period. Blood samples from the prospective study were shipped frozen or at room temperature prior to DNA extraction.

Recombination joined TRBV5-8 with TRBJ1-1, with no reliable assignment of the D segment. This receptor was taken from a woman in her twenties or thirties who had recovered from COVID-19. The sequencing sample was made of PBMCs or T cells enriched from blood (not recorded which). The CDR3 protein: CASSWGGRGAFF. The nucleotide sequence is given as TGTGCCAGCAGCTGGGGAGGGCGGGGAGCTTTCTTT.